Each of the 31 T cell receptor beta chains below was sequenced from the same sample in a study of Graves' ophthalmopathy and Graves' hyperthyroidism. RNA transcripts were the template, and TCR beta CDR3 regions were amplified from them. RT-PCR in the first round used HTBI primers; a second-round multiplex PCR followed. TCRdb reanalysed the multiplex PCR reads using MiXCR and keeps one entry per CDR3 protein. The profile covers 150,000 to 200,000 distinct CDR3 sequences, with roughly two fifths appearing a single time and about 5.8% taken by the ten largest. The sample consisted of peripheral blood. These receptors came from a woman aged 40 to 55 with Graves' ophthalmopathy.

CDR3 amino acids: CASILGGARSNQPQHF. In DNA form, the CDR3 reads TGTGCCAGCATCCTCGGGGGGGCTAGAAGCAATCAGCCCCAGCATTTT. The V gene is TRBV28, the J gene TRBJ1-5; a possible D gene is TRBD1 (6 bases). Per germline, CDR1 MDHEN and CDR2 SYDVKM. V shed 7 bases and J shed 1 base, with 17 bases lying between them. This CDR3 is built from 16 residues.

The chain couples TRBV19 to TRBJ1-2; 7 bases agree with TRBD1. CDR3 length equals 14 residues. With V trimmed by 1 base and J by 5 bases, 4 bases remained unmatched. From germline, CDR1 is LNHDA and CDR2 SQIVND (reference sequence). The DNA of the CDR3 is TGTGCCAGTAGTATAGGACAGGGAGAATATGGCTACACCTTC. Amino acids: CASSIGQGEYGYTF.

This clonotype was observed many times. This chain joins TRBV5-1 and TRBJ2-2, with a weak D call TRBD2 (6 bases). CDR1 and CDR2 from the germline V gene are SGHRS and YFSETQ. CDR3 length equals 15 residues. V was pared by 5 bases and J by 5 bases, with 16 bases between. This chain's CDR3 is CASRRDSVETGELFF. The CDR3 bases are TGCGCCAGCAGGCGGGACTCCGTTGAGACCGGGGAGCTGTTTTTT.

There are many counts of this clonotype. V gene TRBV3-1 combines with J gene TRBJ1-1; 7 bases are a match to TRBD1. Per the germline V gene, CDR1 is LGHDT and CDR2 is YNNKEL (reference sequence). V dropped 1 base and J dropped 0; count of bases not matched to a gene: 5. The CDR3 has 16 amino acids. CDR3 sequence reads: CASSQAATGMNTEAFF. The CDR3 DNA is TGTGCCAGCAGCCAAGCCGCGACAGGGATGAACACTGAAGCTTTCTTT.

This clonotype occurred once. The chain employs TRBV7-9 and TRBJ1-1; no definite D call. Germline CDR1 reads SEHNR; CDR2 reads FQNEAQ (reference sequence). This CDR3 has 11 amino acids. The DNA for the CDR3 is TGTGGAATCGGAGGGCCCACTGAAGCTTTCTTT. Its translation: CGIGGPTEAFF.

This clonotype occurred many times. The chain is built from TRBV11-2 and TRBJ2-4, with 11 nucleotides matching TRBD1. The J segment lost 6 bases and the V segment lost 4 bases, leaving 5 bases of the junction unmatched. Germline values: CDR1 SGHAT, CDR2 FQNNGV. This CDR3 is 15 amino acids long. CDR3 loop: CASSSWGTGGNIQYF. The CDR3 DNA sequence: TGTGCCAGCAGCTCATGGGGGACAGGGGGAAACATTCAGTACTTC.

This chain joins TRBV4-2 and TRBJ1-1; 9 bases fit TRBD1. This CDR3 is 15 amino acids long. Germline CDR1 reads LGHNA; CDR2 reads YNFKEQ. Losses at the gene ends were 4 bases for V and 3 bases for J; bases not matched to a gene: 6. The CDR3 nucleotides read TGTGCCAGCAGCCGCCTCGACAGGGGGTACACTGAAGCTTTCTTT. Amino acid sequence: CASSRLDRGYTEAFF.

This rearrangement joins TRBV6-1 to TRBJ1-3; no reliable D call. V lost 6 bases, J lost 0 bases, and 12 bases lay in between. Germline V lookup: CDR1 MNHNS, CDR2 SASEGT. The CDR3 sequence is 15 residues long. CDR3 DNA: TGTGCCAGCAGAGGACGGTCGACCTCTGGAAACACCATATATTTT. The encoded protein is CASRGRSTSGNTIYF.

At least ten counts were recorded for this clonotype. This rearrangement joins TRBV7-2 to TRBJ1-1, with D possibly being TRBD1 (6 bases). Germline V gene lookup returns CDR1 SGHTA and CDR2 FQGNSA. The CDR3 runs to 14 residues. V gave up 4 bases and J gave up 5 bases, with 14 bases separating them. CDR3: CASSSLGGRTEAFF. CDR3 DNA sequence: TGTGCCAGCAGCTCCTTAGGGGGGAGAACTGAAGCTTTCTTT.

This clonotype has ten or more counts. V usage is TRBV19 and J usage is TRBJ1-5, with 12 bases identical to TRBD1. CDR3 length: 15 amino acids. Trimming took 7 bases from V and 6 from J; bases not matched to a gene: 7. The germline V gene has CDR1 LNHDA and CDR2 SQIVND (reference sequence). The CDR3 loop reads CASTPGTGGFQPQHF. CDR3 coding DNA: TGTGCCAGTACTCCTGGGACAGGGGGCTTTCAGCCCCAGCATTTT.

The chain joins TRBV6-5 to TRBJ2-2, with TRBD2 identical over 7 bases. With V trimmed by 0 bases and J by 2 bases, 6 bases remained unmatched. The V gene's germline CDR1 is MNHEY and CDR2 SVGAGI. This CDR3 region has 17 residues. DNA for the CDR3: TGTGCCAGCAGTTACTCGCTAGGGACTACCAACACCGGGGAGCTGTTTTTT. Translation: CASSYSLGTTNTGELFF.

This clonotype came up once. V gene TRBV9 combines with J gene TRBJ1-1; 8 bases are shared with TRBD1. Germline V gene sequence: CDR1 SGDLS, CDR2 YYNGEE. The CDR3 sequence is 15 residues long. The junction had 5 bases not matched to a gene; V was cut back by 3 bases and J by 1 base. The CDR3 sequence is CASSDIQGANTEAFF. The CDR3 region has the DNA TGTGCCAGCAGCGACATTCAGGGGGCGAACACTGAAGCTTTCTTT.

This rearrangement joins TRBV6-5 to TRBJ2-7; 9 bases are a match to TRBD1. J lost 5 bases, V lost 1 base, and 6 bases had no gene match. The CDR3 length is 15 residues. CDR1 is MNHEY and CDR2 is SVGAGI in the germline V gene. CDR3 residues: CASSYYGTGQHEQYF. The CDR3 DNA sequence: TGTGCCAGCAGTTACTATGGGACAGGGCAACACGAGCAGTACTTC.

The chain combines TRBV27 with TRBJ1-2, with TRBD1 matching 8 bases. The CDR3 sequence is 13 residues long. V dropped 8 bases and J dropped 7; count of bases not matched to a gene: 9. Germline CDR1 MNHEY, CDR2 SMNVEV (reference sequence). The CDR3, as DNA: TGTGCCAGCGGAACCGGACAGGGCTCTGGCTACACCTTC. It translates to CASGTGQGSGYTF.

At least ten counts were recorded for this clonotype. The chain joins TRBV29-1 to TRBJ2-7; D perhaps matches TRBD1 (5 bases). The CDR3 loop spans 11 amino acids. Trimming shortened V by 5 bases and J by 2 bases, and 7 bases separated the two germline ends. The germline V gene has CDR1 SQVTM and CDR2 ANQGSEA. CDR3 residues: CSVTGPYEQYF. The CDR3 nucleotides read TGCAGCGTTACAGGACCCTACGAGCAGTACTTC.

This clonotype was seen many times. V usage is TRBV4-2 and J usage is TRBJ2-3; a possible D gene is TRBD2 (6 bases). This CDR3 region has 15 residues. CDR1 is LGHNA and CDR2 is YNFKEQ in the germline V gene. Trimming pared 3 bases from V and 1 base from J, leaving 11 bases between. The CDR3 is CASSQRGGGTDTQYF. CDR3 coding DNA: TGTGCCAGCAGCCAGCGGGGCGGCGGCACAGATACGCAGTATTTT.

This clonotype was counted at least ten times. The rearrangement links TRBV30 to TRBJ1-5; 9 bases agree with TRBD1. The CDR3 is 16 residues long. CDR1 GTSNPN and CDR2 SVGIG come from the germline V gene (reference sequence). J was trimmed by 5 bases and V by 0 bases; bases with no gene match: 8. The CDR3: CAWSVRGQGTHQPQHF. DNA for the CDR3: TGTGCCTGGAGTGTACGAGGACAGGGGACCCATCAGCCCCAGCATTTT.

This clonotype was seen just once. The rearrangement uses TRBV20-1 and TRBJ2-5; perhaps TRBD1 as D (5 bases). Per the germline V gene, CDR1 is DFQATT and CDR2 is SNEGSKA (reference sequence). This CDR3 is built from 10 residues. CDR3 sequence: CSPRGETQYF. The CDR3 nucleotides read TGCAGCCCTAGGGGCGAGACCCAGTACTTC.

The CDR3 DNA sequence: TGTGCCAGCAGTTTGGTGGGGGCTTACGGCTACACCTTC. Protein: CASSLVGAYGYTF. The chain uses TRBV28 and TRBJ1-2, with D perhaps TRBD1 (6 bases). The length of the CDR3 is 13 residues. Germline V CDR1 and CDR2: MDHEN, SYDVKM. Trimming removed 3 bases from V and 8 bases from J, with 13 bases in between.

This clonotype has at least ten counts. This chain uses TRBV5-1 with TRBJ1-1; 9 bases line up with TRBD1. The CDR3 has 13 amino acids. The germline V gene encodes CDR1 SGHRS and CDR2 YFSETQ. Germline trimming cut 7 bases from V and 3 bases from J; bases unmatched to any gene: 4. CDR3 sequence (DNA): TGCGCCAGCCAACAGGGGGCCGACACTGAAGCTTTCTTT. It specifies CASQQGADTEAFF.

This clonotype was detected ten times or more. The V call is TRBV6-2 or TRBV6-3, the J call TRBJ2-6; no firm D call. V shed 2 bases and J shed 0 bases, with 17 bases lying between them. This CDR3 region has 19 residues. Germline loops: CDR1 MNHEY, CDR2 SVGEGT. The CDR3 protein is CASSYPGGTVTSGANVLTF. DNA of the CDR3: TGTGCCAGCAGTTACCCCGGCGGAACAGTTACCTCTGGGGCCAACGTCCTGACTTTC.

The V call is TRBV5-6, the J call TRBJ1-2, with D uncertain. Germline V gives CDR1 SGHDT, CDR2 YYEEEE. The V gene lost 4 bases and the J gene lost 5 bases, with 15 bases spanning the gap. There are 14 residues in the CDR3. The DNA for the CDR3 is TGTGCCAGCAGCAACCTTACACGGCGTTATGGCTACACCTTC. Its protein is CASSNLTRRYGYTF. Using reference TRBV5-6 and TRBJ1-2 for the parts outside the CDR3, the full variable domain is DAGVTQSPTHLIKTRGQQVTLRCSPKSGHDTVSWYQQALGQGPQFIFQYYEEEERQRGNFPDRFSGHQFPNYSSELNVNALLLGDSALYLCASSNLTRRYGYTFGSGTRLTVV.

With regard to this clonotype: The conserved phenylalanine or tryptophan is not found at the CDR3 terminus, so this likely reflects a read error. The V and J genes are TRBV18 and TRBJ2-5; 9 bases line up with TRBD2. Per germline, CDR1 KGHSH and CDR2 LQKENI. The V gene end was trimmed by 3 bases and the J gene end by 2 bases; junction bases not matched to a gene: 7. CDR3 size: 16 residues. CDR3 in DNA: TGTGCCAGCTCACCGGTCATAGCGGGAGAGCAAGAGACCCAGTACCTC. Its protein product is CASSPVIAGEQETQYL.

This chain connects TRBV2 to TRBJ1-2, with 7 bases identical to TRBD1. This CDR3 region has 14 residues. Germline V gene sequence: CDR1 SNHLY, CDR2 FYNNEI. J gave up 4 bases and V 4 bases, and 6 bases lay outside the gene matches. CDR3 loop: CASSAYRGGYGYTF. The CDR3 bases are TGTGCCAGCAGTGCCTACAGGGGCGGCTATGGCTACACCTTC.

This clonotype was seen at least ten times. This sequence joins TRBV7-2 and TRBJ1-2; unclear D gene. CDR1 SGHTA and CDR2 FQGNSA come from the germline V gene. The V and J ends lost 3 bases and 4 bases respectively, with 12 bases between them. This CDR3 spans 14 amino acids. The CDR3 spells CASSFHRLLYGYTF. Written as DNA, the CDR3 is TGTGCCAGCAGCTTCCACAGATTACTCTATGGCTACACCTTC.

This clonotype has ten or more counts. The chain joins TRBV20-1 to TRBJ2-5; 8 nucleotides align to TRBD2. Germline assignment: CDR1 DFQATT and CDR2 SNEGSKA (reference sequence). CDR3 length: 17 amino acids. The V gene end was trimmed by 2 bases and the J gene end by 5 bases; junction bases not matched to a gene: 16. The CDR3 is CSARKREFGVGLETQYF. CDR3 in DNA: TGCAGTGCTAGAAAGCGGGAGTTTGGGGTAGGATTGGAGACCCAGTACTTC.

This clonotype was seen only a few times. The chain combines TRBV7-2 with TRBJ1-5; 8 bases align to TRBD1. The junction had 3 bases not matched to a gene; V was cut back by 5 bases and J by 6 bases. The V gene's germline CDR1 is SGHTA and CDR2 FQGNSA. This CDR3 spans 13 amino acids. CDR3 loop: CASSAGGVQPQHF. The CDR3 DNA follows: TGTGCCAGCAGCGCAGGGGGCGTTCAGCCCCAGCATTTT.

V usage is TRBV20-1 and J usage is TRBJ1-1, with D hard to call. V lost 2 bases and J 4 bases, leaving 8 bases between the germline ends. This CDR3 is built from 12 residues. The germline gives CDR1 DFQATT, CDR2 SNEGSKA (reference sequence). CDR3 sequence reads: CSARQPTTEAFF. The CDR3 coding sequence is TGCAGTGCTAGACAACCGACCACTGAAGCTTTCTTT.

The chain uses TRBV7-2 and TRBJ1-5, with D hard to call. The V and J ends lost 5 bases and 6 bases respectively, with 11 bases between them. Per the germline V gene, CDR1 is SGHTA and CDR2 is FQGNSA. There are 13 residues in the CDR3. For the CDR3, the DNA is TGTGCCAGCAGCCGGCAGTCGCGTCAGCCCCAGCATTTT. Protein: CASSRQSRQPQHF.

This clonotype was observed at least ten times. The CDR3 sequence is CASSGGTSGASSYEQYF. In nucleotides, the CDR3 is TGCGCCAGCAGCGGCGGGACTAGCGGGGCTAGCTCCTACGAGCAGTACTTC. The chain has TRBV5-1 and TRBJ2-7; 13 nucleotides line up with TRBD2. The CDR3 has 17 residues. V was pared by 4 bases and J by 0 bases, with 7 bases of the junction left unmatched. CDR1 SGHRS and CDR2 YFSETQ come from the germline V gene.

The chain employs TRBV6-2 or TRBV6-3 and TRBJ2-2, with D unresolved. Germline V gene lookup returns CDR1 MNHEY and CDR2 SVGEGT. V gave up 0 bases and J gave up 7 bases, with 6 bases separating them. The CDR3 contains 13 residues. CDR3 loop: CASSYSTGGELFF. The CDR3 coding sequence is TGTGCCAGCAGTTACTCGACCGGCGGGGAGCTGTTTTTT.